This T cell receptor beta chain is drawn from a study of response to subunit inactivated influenza vaccine. Study results and caveats: The authors offered the suggestion that each seasonal influenza vaccination recruits few new T cells.

CDR3 length equals 12 residues. V was clipped by 6 bases and J by 10 bases, with 12 bases between them. Germline V gives CDR1 LGHDT, CDR2 YNNKEL (reference sequence). This clonotype was seen a few times. The antigen remains undetermined. TCRdb recomputed calls from the RT-PCR reads with MiXCR, one row per CDR3 protein. The sample has hundreds of thousands of distinct CDR3 sequences, 25% seen once. Sequenced here: CD4+ T cells sorted from PBMCs, sampled 4 to 6 days after vaccination. This sequence joins TRBV3-1 and TRBJ1-4; no clear D. The sequence derives from a man in his fifties who received an inactivated influenza vaccine. CDR3 protein: CASSPNVGKLFF. DNA of the CDR3: TGTGCCAGCAGTCCCAACGTCGGAAAACTGTTTTTT.